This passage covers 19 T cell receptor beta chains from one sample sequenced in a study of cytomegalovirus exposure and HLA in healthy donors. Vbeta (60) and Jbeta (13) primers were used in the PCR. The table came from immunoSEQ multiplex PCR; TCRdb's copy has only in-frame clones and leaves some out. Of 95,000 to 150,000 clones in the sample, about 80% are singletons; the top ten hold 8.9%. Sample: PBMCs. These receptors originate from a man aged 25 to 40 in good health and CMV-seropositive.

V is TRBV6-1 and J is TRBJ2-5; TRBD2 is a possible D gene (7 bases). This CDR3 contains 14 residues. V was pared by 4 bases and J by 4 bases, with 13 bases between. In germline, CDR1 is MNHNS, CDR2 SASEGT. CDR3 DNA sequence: TGTGCCAGCAGTGGATGGGGGGGCCTAGAGACCCAGTACTTC. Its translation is CASSGWGGLETQYF.

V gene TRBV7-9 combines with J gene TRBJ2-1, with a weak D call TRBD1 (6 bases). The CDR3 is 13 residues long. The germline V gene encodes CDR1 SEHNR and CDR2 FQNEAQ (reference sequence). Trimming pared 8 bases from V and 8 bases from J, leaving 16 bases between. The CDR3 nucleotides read TGTGCCAGCGGACAGTCCCTTGTTTATGAGCAGTTCTTC. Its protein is CASGQSLVYEQFF. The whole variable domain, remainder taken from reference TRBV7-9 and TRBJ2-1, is DTGVSQNPRHKITKRGQNVTFRCDPISEHNRLYWYRQTLGQGPEFLTYFQNEAQLEKSRLLSDRFSAERPKGSFSTLEIQRTEQGDSAMYLCASGQSLVYEQFFGPGTRLTVL.

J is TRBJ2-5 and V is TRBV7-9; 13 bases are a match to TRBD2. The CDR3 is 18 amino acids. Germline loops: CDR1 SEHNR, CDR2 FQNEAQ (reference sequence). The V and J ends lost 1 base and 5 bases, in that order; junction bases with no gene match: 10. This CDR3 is CASSLVGSGTSGKETQYF. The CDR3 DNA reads TGTGCCAGCAGCTTAGTTGGGTCCGGGACTAGCGGGAAGGAGACCCAGTACTTC.

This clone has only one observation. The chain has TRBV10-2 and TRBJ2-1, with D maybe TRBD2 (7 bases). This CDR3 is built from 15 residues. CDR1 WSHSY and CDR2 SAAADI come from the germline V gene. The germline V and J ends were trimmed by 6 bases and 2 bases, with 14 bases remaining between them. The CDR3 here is CASRTGRGPYNEQFF. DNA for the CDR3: TGCGCCAGCAGGACGGGGCGGGGGCCCTACAATGAGCAGTTCTTC.

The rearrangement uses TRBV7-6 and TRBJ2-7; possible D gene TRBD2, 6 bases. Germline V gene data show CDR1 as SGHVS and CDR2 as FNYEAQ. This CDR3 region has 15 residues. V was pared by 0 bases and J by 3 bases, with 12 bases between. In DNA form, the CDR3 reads TGTGCCAGCAGCTTAGCGTATCGGGGGAGCTACGAGCAGTACTTC. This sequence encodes CASSLAYRGSYEQYF.

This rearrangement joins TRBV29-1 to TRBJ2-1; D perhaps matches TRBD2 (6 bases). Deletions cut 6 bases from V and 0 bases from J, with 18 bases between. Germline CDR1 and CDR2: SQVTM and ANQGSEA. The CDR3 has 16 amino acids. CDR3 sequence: CSVLSKTGGSYNEQFF. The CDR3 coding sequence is TGCAGCGTCTTGTCGAAAACCGGGGGCTCCTACAATGAGCAGTTCTTC.

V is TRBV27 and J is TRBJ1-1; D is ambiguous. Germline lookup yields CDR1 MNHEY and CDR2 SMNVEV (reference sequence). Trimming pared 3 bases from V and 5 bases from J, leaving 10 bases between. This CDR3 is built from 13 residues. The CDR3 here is CASSLASWTEAFF. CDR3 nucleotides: TGTGCCAGCAGTTTGGCAAGTTGGACTGAAGCTTTCTTT.

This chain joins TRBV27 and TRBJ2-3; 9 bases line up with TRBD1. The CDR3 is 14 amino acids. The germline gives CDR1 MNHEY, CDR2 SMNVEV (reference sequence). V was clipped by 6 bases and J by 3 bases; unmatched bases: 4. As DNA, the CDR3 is TGTGCCAGCAGGGGGACAGGGATTACAGATACGCAGTATTTT. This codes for CASRGTGITDTQYF.

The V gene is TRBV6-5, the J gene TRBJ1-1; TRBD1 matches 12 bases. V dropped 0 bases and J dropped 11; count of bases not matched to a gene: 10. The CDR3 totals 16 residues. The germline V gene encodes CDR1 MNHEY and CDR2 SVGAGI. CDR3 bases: TGTGCCAGCAGTTACTCTTCCGGGACAGGGGGCTATCGGGCTTTCTTT. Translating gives CASSYSSGTGGYRAFF.

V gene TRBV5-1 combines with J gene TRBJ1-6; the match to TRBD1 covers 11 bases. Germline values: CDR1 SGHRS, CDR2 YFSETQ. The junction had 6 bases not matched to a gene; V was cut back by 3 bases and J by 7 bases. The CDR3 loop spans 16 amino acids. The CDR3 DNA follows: TGCGCCAGCAGCTCGGGGACAGGGGGGAAAAATTCACCCCTCCACTTT. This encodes CASSSGTGGKNSPLHF.

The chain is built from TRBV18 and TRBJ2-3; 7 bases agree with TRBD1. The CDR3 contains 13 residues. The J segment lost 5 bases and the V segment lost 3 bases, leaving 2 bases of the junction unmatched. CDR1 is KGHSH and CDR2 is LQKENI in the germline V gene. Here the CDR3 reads CASSPGTEDTQYF. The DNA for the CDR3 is TGTGCCAGCTCACCTGGGACAGAAGATACGCAGTATTTT.

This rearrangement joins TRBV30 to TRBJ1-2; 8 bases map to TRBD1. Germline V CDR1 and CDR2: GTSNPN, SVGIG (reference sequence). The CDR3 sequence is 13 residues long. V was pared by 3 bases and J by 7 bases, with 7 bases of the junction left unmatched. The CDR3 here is CAWSLGTGGGYTF. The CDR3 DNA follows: TGTGCCTGGAGCCTAGGGACAGGAGGTGGCTACACCTTC.

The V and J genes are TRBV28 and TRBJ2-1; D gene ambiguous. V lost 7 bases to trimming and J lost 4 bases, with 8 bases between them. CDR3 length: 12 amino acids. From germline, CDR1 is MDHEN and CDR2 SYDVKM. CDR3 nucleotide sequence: TGTGCCAGCATGGAGAGTTACAATGAGCAGTTCTTC. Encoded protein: CASMESYNEQFF.

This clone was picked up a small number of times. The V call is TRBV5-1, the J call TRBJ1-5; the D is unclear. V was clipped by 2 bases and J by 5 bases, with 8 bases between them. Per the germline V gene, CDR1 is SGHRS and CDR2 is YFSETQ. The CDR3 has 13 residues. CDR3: CASSFGLDQPQHF. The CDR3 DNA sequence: TGCGCCAGCAGCTTCGGGTTGGATCAGCCCCAGCATTTT.

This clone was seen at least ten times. CDR3 nucleotides: TGTGCCAGCAGGGAGGACAGGGTTAACAATGAGCAGTTCTTC. Protein product: CASREDRVNNEQFF. The genes are TRBV2 and TRBJ2-1; 8 nucleotides align to TRBD1. CDR1 is SNHLY and CDR2 is FYNNEI in the germline V gene. The V gene end was trimmed by 6 bases and the J gene end by 5 bases; junction bases not matched to a gene: 6. The CDR3 covers 14 residues.

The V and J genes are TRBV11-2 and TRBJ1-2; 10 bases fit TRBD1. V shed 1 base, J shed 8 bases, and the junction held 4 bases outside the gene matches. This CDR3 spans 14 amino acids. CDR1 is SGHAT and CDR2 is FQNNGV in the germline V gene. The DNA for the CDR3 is TGTGCCAGCAGCTTAGGACAGGGGGCGTGGGGCTACACCTTC. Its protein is CASSLGQGAWGYTF.

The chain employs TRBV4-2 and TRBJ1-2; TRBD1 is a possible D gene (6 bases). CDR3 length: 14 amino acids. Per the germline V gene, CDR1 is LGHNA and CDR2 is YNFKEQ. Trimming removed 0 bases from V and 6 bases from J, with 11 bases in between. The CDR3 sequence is CASSQEGQNNGYTF. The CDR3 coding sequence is TGTGCCAGCAGCCAAGAAGGACAGAACAATGGCTACACCTTC.

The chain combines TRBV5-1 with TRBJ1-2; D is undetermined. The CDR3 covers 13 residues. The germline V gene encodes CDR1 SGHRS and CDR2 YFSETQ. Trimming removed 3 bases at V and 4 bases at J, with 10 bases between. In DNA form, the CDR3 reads TGCGCCAGCAGCTCGGTCGAGGGCTATGGCTACACCTTC. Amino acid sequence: CASSSVEGYGYTF.

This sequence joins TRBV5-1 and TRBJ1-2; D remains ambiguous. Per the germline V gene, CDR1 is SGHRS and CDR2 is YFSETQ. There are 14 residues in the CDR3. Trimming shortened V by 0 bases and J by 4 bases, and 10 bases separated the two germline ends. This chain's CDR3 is CASSLELRGYGYTF. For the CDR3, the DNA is TGCGCCAGCAGCTTGGAGCTACGGGGCTATGGCTACACCTTC. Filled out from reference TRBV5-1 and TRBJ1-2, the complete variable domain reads KAGVTQTPRYLIKTRGQQVTLSCSPISGHRSVSWYQQTPGQGLQFLFEYFSETQRNKGNFPGRFSGRQFSNSRSEMNVSTLELGDSALYLCASSLELRGYGYTFGSGTRLTVV.